Below, 13 T cell receptor beta chains from the same sample are listed, as sequenced in a study of T cell responses to AZD1222 COVID-19 vaccine. Sequencing was performed with immunoSEQ multiplex PCR; in TCRdb, only in-frame clones are kept and a portion is missing. The repertoire holds over 120,000 clones, with approximately 90% as singletons. The sample here was peripheral blood, taken 28 days after the second AZD1222 dose. The receptors were gathered from an adult who received the AZD1222 COVID-19 vaccine.

This clone was counted once. The chain joins TRBV12-3 or TRBV12-4 to TRBJ1-6; 8 bases map to TRBD1. The CDR3 sequence is 13 residues long. Trimming removed 8 bases from V and 5 bases from J; junction bases left unmatched: 2. The CDR3: CASDRGNNSPLHF. CDR3 coding DNA: TGTGCCAGCGACAGGGGAAATAATTCACCCCTCCACTTT.

The chain has TRBV30 and TRBJ2-7, with D unresolved. V dropped 1 base and J dropped 7 bases, with 26 bases sitting between them. The CDR3 consists of 17 residues. Germline V CDR1 and CDR2: GTSNPN, SVGIG (reference sequence). In DNA, the CDR3 is TGTGCCTGGAGTGCGGGTTTGACCAGTCCTAGTCCCGGGGAGCAGTACTTC. Its protein product is CAWSAGLTSPSPGEQYF.

The chain employs TRBV29-1 and TRBJ2-1, with TRBD2 as a possible D gene (6 bases). CDR1 and CDR2 (germline): SQVTM, ANQGSEA. Deletions cut 4 bases from V and 2 bases from J, with 12 bases between. This CDR3 spans 14 amino acids. The CDR3 reads CSVARGIAYNEQFF. The CDR3 DNA sequence: TGCAGCGTTGCACGCGGGATAGCCTACAATGAGCAGTTCTTC.

The chain couples TRBV6-6 to TRBJ2-1, with a tentative D call TRBD2 (5 bases). The V gene lost 6 bases and the J gene lost 8 bases, with 14 bases spanning the gap. The CDR3 length is 13 residues. The germline CDR1 and CDR2 sequences are MNHNY and SVGAGI (reference sequence). The CDR3 loop reads CASRPGGGDEQFF. The CDR3 nucleotides read TGTGCCAGCAGGCCAGGAGGAGGCGATGAGCAGTTCTTC.

The chain recombines TRBV5-1 with TRBJ1-1, with D tentatively TRBD1 (5 bases). Germline V gene data show CDR1 as SGHRS and CDR2 as YFSETQ. The CDR3 consists of 13 residues. The V gene lost 0 bases and the J gene lost 4 bases, with 7 bases spanning the gap. CDR3 residues: CASSLEGFTEAFF. DNA of the CDR3: TGCGCCAGCAGCTTGGAGGGGTTCACTGAAGCTTTCTTT.

The V call is TRBV19, the J call TRBJ1-6, with D uncertain. Trimming pared 7 bases from V and 10 bases from J, leaving 17 bases between. This CDR3 is 14 amino acids long. Per the germline V gene, CDR1 is LNHDA and CDR2 is SQIVND (reference sequence). CDR3 DNA: TGTGCCAGTACTTGGAATTTAAGGCAGTCACCCCTCCACTTT. Translating gives CASTWNLRQSPLHF. Full variable domain (rest looked up from reference TRBV19 and TRBJ1-6): DGGITQSPKYLFRKEGQNVTLSCEQNLNHDAMYWYRQDPGQGLRLIYYSQIVNDFQKGDIAEGYSVSREKKESFPLTVTSAQKNPTAFYLCASTWNLRQSPLHFGNGTRLTVT.

The chain recombines TRBV12-5 with TRBJ1-2; TRBD1 matches at 10 bases. After removal of 1 base from V and 2 bases from J, the junction contained 10 bases not matched to a gene. Per the germline V gene, CDR1 is LGHNT and CDR2 is FRNRAP. The CDR3 is 18 amino acids. For the CDR3, the DNA is TGTGCTAGTGGTTTGGGGTGGGACAGGGGTGCTGCGAACTATGGCTACACCTTC. It translates to CASGLGWDRGAANYGYTF.

The chain joins TRBV6-2 or TRBV6-3 to TRBJ2-2; 7 bases match TRBD2. This CDR3 has 15 residues. V shed 0 bases and J 7 bases; nucleotides not matched to a gene: 5. The germline gives CDR1 MNHEY, CDR2 SVGEGT. In DNA, the CDR3 is TGTGCCAGCAGTTACTCCGGGGAGGGGCACGGGGAGCTGTTTTTT. It encodes CASSYSGEGHGELFF.

The chain links TRBV2 to TRBJ2-3; no definite D call. CDR3 size: 12 residues. Per germline, CDR1 SNHLY and CDR2 FYNNEI. Trimming took 7 bases from V and 2 from J, leaving 7 bases between them. CDR3 region: CASKTDTDTQYF. In DNA form, the CDR3 reads TGTGCCAGCAAAACCGACACAGATACGCAGTATTTT.

Only one count was recorded for this clone. The chain combines TRBV7-9 with TRBJ1-2; D gene uncertain. Germline CDR1 SEHNR, CDR2 FQNEAQ (reference sequence). Trimming removed 11 bases from V and 7 bases from J, with 8 bases in between. This CDR3 region has 9 residues. The CDR3 DNA reads as TGTGCCCTGGTCGCTGGCTACACCTTC. This translates into CALVAGYTF.

The DNA for the CDR3 is TGTGCCAGCAGCTGGTACAGGAGCTCCTATAATTCACCCCTCCACTTT. Translating it yields CASSWYRSSYNSPLHF. The V call is TRBV7-8, the J call TRBJ1-6; tentative D call: TRBD1 (5 bases). The germline gives CDR1 SGHVS, CDR2 FQNEAQ. The CDR3 length is 16 residues. The ends were cut back, 4 bases at V and 0 bases at J, with 10 bases in the middle.

The J gene is TRBJ2-7, the V gene TRBV11-3, with no clear D. Trimming cost V 1 base and J 11 bases, with 9 bases left between them. The germline V gene encodes CDR1 SGHNT and CDR2 YENEEA. This CDR3 is built from 11 residues. The CDR3 region has the DNA TGTGCCAGCAGCTTAGGCCTAGAGAAGTACTTC. Protein sequence: CASSLGLEKYF.

A single count supports this clone. This chain joins TRBV28 and TRBJ1-1, with D perhaps TRBD1 (5 bases). The CDR3 totals 13 residues. Trimming shortened V by 4 bases and J by 1 base, and 7 bases separated the two germline ends. CDR1 MDHEN and CDR2 SYDVKM come from the germline V gene. The chain's CDR3 is CASSSRENTEAFF. CDR3 nucleotide sequence: TGTGCCAGCAGTTCCAGGGAGAACACTGAAGCTTTCTTT.